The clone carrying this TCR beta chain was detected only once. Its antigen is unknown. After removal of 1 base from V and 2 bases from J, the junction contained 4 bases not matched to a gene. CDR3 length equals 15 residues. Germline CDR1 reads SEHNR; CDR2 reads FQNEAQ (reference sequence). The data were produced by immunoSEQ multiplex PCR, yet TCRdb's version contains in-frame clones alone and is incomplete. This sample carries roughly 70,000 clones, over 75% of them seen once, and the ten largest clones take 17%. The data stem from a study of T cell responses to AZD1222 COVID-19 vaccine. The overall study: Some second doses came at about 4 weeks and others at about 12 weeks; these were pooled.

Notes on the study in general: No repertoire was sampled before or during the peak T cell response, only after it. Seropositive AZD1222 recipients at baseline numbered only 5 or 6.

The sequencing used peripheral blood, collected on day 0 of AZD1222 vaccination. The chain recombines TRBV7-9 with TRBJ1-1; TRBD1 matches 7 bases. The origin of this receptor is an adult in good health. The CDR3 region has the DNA TGTGCCAGCAGCTTAGTAGGAGGGGGCAACACTGAAGCTTTCTTT. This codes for CASSLVGGGNTEAFF.